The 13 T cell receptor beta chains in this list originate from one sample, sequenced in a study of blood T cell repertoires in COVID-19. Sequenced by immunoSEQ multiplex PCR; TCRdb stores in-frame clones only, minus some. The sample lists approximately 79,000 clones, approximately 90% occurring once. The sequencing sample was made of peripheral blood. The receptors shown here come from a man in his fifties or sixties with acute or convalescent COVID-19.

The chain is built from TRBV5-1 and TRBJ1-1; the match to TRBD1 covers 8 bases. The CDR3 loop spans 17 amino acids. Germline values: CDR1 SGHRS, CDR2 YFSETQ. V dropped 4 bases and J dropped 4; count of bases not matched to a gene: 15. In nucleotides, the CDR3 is TGCGCCAGCAGCCTCCTTTCAGGGGGCAGAGGGGGCACTGAAGCTTTCTTT. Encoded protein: CASSLLSGGRGGTEAFF.

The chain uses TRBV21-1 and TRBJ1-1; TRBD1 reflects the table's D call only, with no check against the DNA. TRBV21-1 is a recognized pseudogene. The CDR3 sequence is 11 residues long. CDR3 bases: TGTGCCAGCGAGGGGGCCACTGAAGCTTTCTTT. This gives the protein CASEGATEAFF.

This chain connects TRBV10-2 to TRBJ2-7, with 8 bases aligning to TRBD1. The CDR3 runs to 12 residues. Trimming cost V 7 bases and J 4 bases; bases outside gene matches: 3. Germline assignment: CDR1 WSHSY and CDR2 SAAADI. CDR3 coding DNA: TGCGCCAGCAAAACAGGGGGTTACGAGCAGTACTTC. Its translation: CASKTGGYEQYF.

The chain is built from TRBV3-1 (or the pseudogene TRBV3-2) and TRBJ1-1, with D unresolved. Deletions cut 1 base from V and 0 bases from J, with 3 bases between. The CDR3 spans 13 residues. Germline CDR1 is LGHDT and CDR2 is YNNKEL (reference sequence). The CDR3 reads CASSQVMNTEAFF. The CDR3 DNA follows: TGTGCCAGCAGCCAAGTCATGAACACTGAAGCTTTCTTT.

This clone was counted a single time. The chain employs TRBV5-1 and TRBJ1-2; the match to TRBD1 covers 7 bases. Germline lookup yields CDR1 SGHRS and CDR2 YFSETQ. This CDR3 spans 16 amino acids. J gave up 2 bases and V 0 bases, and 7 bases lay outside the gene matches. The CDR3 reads CASSLGTRTGNYGYTF. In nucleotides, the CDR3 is TGCGCCAGCAGCTTGGGCACTAGGACAGGCAACTATGGCTACACCTTC.

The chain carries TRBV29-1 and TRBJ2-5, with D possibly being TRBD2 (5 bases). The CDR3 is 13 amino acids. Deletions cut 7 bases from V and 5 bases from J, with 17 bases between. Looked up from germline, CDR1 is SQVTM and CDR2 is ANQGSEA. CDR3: CSGGRESPETQYF. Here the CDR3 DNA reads TGCAGCGGTGGTCGGGAATCCCCTGAGACCCAGTACTTC.

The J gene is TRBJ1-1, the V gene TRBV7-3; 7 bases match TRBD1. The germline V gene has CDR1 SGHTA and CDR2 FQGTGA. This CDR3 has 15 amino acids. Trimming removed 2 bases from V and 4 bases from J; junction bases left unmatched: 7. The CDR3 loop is CASSLQTGSLTEAFF. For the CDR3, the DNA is TGTGCCAGCAGCTTACAGACAGGGTCTCTCACTGAAGCTTTCTTT. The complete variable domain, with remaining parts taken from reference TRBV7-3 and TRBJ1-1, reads GAGVSQTPSNKVTEKGKYVELRCDPISGHTALYWYRQSLGQGPEFLIYFQGTGAADDSGLPNDRFFAVRPEGSVSTLKIQRTERGDSAVYLCASSLQTGSLTEAFFGQGTRLTVV.

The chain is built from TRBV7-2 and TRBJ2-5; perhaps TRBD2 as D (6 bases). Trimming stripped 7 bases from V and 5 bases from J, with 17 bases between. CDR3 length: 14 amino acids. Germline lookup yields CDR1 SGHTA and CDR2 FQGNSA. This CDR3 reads CASNAGLARETQYF. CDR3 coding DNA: TGTGCCAGCAACGCCGGGCTAGCGCGGGAGACCCAGTACTTC.

The CDR3 is CASRTGSSSYNEQFF. The CDR3 bases are TGCGCCAGCAGGACAGGGTCAAGCTCCTACAATGAGCAGTTCTTC. The chain joins TRBV5-1 to TRBJ2-1; 7 nucleotides line up with TRBD1. Germline V gene data show CDR1 as SGHRS and CDR2 as YFSETQ. J was trimmed by 0 bases and V by 5 bases; bases with no gene match: 5. The CDR3 contains 15 residues.

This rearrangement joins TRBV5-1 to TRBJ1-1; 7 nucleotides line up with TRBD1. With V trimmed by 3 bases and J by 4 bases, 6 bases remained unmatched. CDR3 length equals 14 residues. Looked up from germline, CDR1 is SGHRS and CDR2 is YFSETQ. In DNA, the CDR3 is TGCGCCAGCAGCTCGACAGGGAGTCCCACTGAAGCTTTCTTT. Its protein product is CASSSTGSPTEAFF.

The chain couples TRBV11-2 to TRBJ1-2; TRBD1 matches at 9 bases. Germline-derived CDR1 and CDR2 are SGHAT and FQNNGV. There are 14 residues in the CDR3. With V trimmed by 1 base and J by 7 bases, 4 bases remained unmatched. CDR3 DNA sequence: TGTGCCAGCAGCTTAGCCGGGACAGGGTTTGGCTACACCTTC. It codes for CASSLAGTGFGYTF. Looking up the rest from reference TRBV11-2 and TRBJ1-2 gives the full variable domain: EAGVAQSPRYKIIEKRQSVAFWCNPISGHATLYWYQQILGQGPKLLIQFQNNGVVDDSQLPKDRFSAERLKGVDSTLKIQPAKLEDSAVYLCASSLAGTGFGYTFGSGTRLTVV.

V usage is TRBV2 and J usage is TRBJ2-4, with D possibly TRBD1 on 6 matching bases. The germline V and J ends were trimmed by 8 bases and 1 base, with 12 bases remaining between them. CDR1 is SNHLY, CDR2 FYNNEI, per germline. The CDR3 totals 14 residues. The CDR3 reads CASLQGTAKNIQYF. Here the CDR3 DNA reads TGTGCCAGCCTTCAGGGGACGGCCAAAAACATTCAGTACTTC.

This CDR3 reads CARSGVWTSGVGEQYF. In DNA form, the CDR3 reads TGTGCCAGGAGCGGGGTGTGGACTAGCGGGGTTGGTGAGCAGTACTTC. The V and J genes are TRBV2 and TRBJ2-7, with 12 positions matching TRBD2. The CDR3 consists of 16 residues. V trimming: 9 bases; J trimming: 7 bases; junction bases outside the gene matches: 16. The V gene's germline CDR1 is SNHLY and CDR2 FYNNEI.